This T cell receptor beta chain was captured by sequencing in a study of STAT3 mutations in large granular lymphocyte leukemia. Of note for this clone: Its antigen remains unknown.

Repertoires were generated with immunoSEQ multiplex PCR, while TCRdb's copy carries only in-frame clones and drops some. The sample has over 8,500 clones, around nine tenths seen once; the top ten hold roughly 80%. Study-level results: In T-cell large granular lymphocyte leukemia, about half of patients showed multiple immunodominant subclonotypes. A small but highly pathogenic clone may have been missed.

This CDR3 is 15 amino acids long. V gave up 0 bases and J gave up 0 bases, with 6 bases separating them. Germline values: CDR1 LNHNV, CDR2 YYDKDF (reference sequence). The chain combines TRBV15 with TRBJ1-5; no clear D gene. The sequenced sample was peripheral blood mononuclear cells. This sequence originates from a man at least 80 years old with T-cell large granular lymphocyte leukemia. Some clones in this sample may be carry-over from other donors' samples. The DNA of the CDR3 is TGTGCCACCAGCAGAGATCTGTATAGCAATCAGCCCCAGCATTTT. Amino acids: CATSRDLYSNQPQHF.